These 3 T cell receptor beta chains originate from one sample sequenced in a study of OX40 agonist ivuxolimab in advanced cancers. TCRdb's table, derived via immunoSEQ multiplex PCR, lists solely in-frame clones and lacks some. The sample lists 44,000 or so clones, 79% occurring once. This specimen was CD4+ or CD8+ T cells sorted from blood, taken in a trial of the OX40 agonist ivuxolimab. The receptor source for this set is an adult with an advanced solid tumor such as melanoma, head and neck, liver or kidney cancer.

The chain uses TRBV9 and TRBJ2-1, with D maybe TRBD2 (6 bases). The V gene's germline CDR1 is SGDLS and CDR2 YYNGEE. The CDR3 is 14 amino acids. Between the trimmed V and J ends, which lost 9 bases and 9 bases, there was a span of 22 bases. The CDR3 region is CAIEGETRLIEQFF. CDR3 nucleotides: TGTGCCATCGAGGGCGAGACTAGGCTCATTGAGCAGTTCTTC.

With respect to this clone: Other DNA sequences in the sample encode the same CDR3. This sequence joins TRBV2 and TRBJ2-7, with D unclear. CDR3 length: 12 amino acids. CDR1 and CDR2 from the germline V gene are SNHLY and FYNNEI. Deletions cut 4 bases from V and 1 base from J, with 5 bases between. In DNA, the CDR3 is TGTGCCAGCAGTGGGCCATCCTACGAGCAGTACTTC. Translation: CASSGPSYEQYF.

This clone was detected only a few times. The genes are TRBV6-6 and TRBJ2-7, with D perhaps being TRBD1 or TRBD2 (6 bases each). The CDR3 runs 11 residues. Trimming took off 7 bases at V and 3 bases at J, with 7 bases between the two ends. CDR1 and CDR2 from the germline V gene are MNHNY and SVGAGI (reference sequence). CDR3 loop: CASKGGYEQYF. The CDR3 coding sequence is TGTGCCAGCAAGGGGGGCTACGAGCAGTACTTC.